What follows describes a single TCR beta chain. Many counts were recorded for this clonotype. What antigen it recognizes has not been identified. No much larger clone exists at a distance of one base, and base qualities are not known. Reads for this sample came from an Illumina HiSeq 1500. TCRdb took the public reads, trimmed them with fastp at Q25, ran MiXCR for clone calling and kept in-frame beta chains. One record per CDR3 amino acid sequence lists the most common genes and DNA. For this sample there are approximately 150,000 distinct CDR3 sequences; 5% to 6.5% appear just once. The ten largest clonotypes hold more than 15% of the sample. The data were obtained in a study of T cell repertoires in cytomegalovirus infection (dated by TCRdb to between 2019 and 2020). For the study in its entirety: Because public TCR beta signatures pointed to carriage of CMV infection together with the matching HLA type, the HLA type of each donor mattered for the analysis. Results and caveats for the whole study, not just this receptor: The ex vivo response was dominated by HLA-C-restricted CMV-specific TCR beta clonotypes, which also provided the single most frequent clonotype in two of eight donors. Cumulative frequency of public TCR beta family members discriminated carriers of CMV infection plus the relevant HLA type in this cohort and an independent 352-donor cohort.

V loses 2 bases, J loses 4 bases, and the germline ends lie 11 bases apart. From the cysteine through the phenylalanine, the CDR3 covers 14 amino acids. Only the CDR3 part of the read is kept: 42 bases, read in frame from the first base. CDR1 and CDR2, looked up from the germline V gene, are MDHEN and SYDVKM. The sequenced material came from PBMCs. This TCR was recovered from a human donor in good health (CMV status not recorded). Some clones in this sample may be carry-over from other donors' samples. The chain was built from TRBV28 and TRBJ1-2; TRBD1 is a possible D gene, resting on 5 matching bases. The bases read TGTGCCAGCAGTTTACTGACGGGGGTCTATGGCTACACCTTC. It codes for CASSLLTGVYGYTF.